A single sample gave rise to the 6 T cell receptor beta chains below, sequenced in a study of cytomegalovirus exposure and HLA in healthy donors. The PCR ran on 60 Vbeta and 13 Jbeta primers. TCRdb keeps only in-frame clones here, not all; method: immunoSEQ multiplex PCR. The sample contains over 95,000 clones, about three quarters of which appear only once. Sample: PBMCs. The source of these receptors is a woman aged 40 to 50 in good health and CMV-seropositive.

The chain links TRBV5-1 to TRBJ2-1, with a tentative D call TRBD2 (5 bases). Trimming stripped 0 bases from V and 9 bases from J, with 13 bases between. From germline, CDR1 is SGHRS and CDR2 YFSETQ. The CDR3 has 14 amino acids. The CDR3 protein is CASSLEMSRAEQFF. CDR3 nucleotide sequence: TGCGCCAGCAGCTTGGAAATGTCGAGGGCTGAGCAGTTCTTC.

The chain couples TRBV7-9 to TRBJ1-1; D possibly corresponds to TRBD1 (5 bases). The CDR3 contains 13 residues. Trimming removed 5 bases from V and 4 bases from J, with 11 bases in between. The germline gives CDR1 SEHNR, CDR2 FQNEAQ (reference sequence). The CDR3 DNA reads as TGTGCCAGCAGCACCGAAGGGGTCACTGAAGCTTTCTTT. The encoded protein is CASSTEGVTEAFF.

The CDR3: CASSLERGLFTEAFF. Here the CDR3 DNA reads TGTGCCAGCAGCTTAGAGCGGGGGTTATTCACTGAAGCTTTCTTT. This chain links TRBV7-9 with TRBJ1-1; the D gene is possibly TRBD1 (5 bases). In germline, CDR1 is SEHNR, CDR2 FQNEAQ (reference sequence). CDR3 size: 15 residues. Trimming took 1 base from V and 4 from J, leaving 13 bases between them.

J is TRBJ1-1 and V is TRBV7-6; 7 bases map to TRBD1. J was trimmed by 6 bases and V by 5 bases; bases with no gene match: 9. CDR3 size: 14 residues. The germline CDR1 and CDR2 sequences are SGHVS and FNYEAQ. CDR3 in amino acids: CASSPQQGSAEAFF. CDR3 in DNA: TGTGCCAGCAGCCCGCAACAGGGGTCGGCTGAAGCTTTCTTT.

The chain is built from TRBV29-1 and TRBJ2-2, with 15 bases matching TRBD2. Germline V gives CDR1 SQVTM, CDR2 ANQGSEA. J lost 5 bases, V lost 7 bases, and 8 bases had no gene match. This CDR3 is 16 amino acids long. The CDR3 coding sequence is TGCAGCGCCACGGGACTAGCGGGGGGTCGTACCGGGGAGCTGTTTTTT. It is translated as CSATGLAGGRTGELFF.

The rearrangement links TRBV19 to TRBJ2-2; D ambiguous. Germline V gene data show CDR1 as LNHDA and CDR2 as SQIVND (reference sequence). Between the trimmed V and J ends, which lost 9 bases and 1 base, there was a span of 12 bases. This CDR3 has 14 amino acids. The CDR3 is CASSATRNTGELFF. CDR3 DNA: TGTGCCAGCTCCGCAACACGGAACACCGGGGAGCTGTTTTTT.